Below, 18 T cell receptor beta chains from the same sample are listed, as sequenced in a study of response to subunit inactivated influenza vaccine. TCRdb passed the RT-PCR reads through MiXCR, listing each CDR3 protein once. The table has 650,000 to 700,000 distinct CDR3 sequences, roughly 14% seen once; the top ten hold roughly 10%. Sample: PBMCs from blood, taken 11 to 12 days after vaccination. These receptors came from a man aged 50-60 years who received an inactivated influenza vaccine.

This clonotype was seen only a few times. The chain recombines TRBV7-9 with TRBJ2-1; possibly TRBD1 or TRBD2 for D (6 bases each). The germline V gene encodes CDR1 SEHNR and CDR2 FQNEAQ (reference sequence). The V end lost 5 bases, the J end lost 7 bases, and 21 bases lay between the germline ends. CDR3 size: 16 residues. The CDR3 loop reads CASSPFGGLLDNEQFF. The CDR3 DNA follows: TGTGCCAGCAGCCCCTTTGGGGGGCTCCTGGATAATGAGCAGTTCTTC.

The chain joins TRBV6-2 or TRBV6-3 to TRBJ2-1; a weak D match, TRBD2 (7 bases). With 8 bases removed from V and 0 bases from J, the gap between germline ends came to 23 bases. The CDR3 is 18 amino acids. Germline CDR1 reads MNHEY; CDR2 reads SVGEGT. CDR3 amino acids: CASCRFRGGLSSYNEQFF. As DNA, the CDR3 is TGTGCCAGCTGCCGCTTTAGGGGGGGCTTGTCCTCCTACAATGAGCAGTTCTTC.

This clonotype was seen more than once but under ten times. CDR3 in amino acids: CASSLVGARYEQYF. DNA of the CDR3: TGTGCCAGCAGTCTCGTAGGGGCGCGCTACGAGCAGTACTTC. This sequence joins TRBV27 and TRBJ2-7, with D perhaps matching TRBD1 (5 bases). The CDR3 is 14 amino acids. Germline assignment: CDR1 MNHEY and CDR2 SMNVEV (reference sequence). Trimming cost V 5 bases and J 3 bases, with 14 bases left between them.

The table lists this clonotype with a few counts. V and J are TRBV29-1 and TRBJ1-1; D remains ambiguous. Between the trimmed V and J ends, which lost 4 bases and 5 bases, there was a span of 8 bases. Germline V gives CDR1 SQVTM, CDR2 ANQGSEA. This CDR3 spans 11 amino acids. CDR3 DNA sequence: TGCAGCGTTGCGTTTGGGACTGAAGCTTTCTTT. As protein: CSVAFGTEAFF.

This clonotype showed up just a few times. The chain recombines TRBV6-2 or TRBV6-3 with TRBJ2-1; the D is unclear. Trimming removed 10 bases from V and 4 bases from J, with 11 bases in between. The V gene's germline CDR1 is MNHEY and CDR2 SVGEGT. The CDR3 loop spans 12 amino acids. CDR3 nucleotides: TGTGCCATAAGTGGCAGATACAATGAGCAGTTCTTC. Translation: CAISGRYNEQFF.

This clonotype was seen at least ten times. The CDR3 spells CASSVTGYNEQFF. The CDR3, as DNA: TGTGCCAGCAGCGTGACAGGTTACAATGAGCAGTTCTTC. The chain has TRBV5-6 and TRBJ2-1; TRBD1 is a possible D gene (6 bases). The CDR3 extends over 13 amino acids. The germline V gene encodes CDR1 SGHDT and CDR2 YYEEEE. V lost 4 bases to trimming and J lost 4 bases, with 9 bases between them.

The rearrangement joins TRBV4-1 to TRBJ2-1; perhaps TRBD2 as D (6 bases). The CDR3 runs 13 residues. Trimming pared 4 bases from V and 11 bases from J, leaving 15 bases between. Germline V gene sequence: CDR1 MGHRA, CDR2 YSYEKL. The CDR3 sequence: CASSLGGEVKQFF. For the CDR3, the DNA is TGCGCCAGCAGCCTCGGCGGGGAAGTAAAGCAGTTCTTC.

CDR3 sequence (DNA): TGCAGTGCTGCAGGGGATTGGTATGGCTACACCTTC. Translation gives CSAAGDWYGYTF. The chain recombines TRBV20-1 with TRBJ1-2; perhaps TRBD1 as D (6 bases). The germline CDR1 and CDR2 sequences are DFQATT and SNEGSKA (reference sequence). The CDR3 contains 12 residues. V lost 5 bases and J lost 5, with 12 bases in between.

This clonotype was counted a few times. V is TRBV5-1 and J is TRBJ1-1; no clear D gene. The length of the CDR3 is 14 residues. The V and J ends lost 4 bases and 1 base respectively, with 11 bases between them. In germline, CDR1 is SGHRS, CDR2 YFSETQ. Written as DNA, the CDR3 is TGCGCCAGCAGCACGGACGGGAGGAACACTGAAGCTTTCTTT. Translating gives CASSTDGRNTEAFF.

V usage is TRBV20-1 and J usage is TRBJ2-5; 9 bases are a match to TRBD1. Trimming removed 2 bases from V and 2 bases from J; junction bases left unmatched: 9. The length of the CDR3 is 16 residues. Germline values: CDR1 DFQATT, CDR2 SNEGSKA (reference sequence). Here the CDR3 reads CSARKWWDREQETQYF. CDR3 DNA sequence: TGCAGTGCTAGAAAATGGTGGGACAGGGAGCAAGAGACCCAGTACTTC.

The genes are TRBV11-2 and TRBJ2-7; TRBD2 matches at 11 bases. V lost 2 bases, J lost 3 bases, and 15 bases stayed unmatched. CDR1 is SGHAT and CDR2 is FQNNGV in the germline V gene. The CDR3 consists of 19 residues. For the CDR3, the DNA is TGTGCCAGCAGCTTAAGGGGGCGAAGGGGTAGCGGGAGGGGCTACGAGCAGTACTTC. Its translation is CASSLRGRRGSGRGYEQYF.

This chain uses TRBV6-2 or TRBV6-3 with TRBJ1-2; 7 bases fit TRBD1. The CDR3 covers 14 residues. The J segment lost 5 bases and the V segment lost 6 bases, leaving 9 bases of the junction unmatched. Per the germline V gene, CDR1 is MNHEY and CDR2 is SVGEGT. The CDR3 is CASRHRGGSYGYTF. Written as DNA, the CDR3 is TGTGCCAGCAGACACAGGGGAGGATCGTATGGCTACACCTTC.

This clonotype has ten or more counts. The chain links TRBV3-1 to TRBJ2-2; D is unresolved. There are 13 residues in the CDR3. Trimming pared 3 bases from V and 0 bases from J, leaving 2 bases between. Germline V CDR1 and CDR2: LGHDT, YNNKEL (reference sequence). This chain's CDR3 is CASSQANTGELFF. The CDR3 nucleotides read TGTGCCAGCAGCCAGGCGAACACCGGGGAGCTGTTTTTT.

Notes on this clonotype: The junction differs from germline at one of its ends, possibly a read error. The chain is built from TRBV5-5 and TRBJ1-1, with TRBD1 matching 7 bases. CDR3 length equals 14 residues. Germline V gene lookup returns CDR1 SGHKS and CDR2 YYEKEE (reference sequence). CDR3 DNA sequence: TGTGTCATCGTCCGGGACAGATTGAACACTGTAGCTTTCTTT. Translation: CVIVRDRLNTVAFF.

The rearrangement uses TRBV12-3 or TRBV12-4 and TRBJ2-2; 7 bases map to TRBD2. The CDR3 sequence is 14 residues long. J lost 4 bases, V lost 6 bases, and 5 bases had no gene match. CDR3 sequence reads: CASRRESGTGELFF. The CDR3 DNA follows: TGTGCCAGCAGGCGGGAGTCGGGCACCGGGGAGCTGTTTTTT.

The chain is built from TRBV4-1 and TRBJ1-2, with TRBD1 matching 11 bases. CDR1 and CDR2 from the germline V gene are MGHRA and YSYEKL. CDR3 length: 19 amino acids. V gave up 0 bases and J gave up 6 bases; unmatched junction bases: 15. The DNA of the CDR3 is TGCGCCAGCAGCCAAGAGGGGACAGGGGGGATAACCTCCACCGATGGCTACACCTTC. This codes for CASSQEGTGGITSTDGYTF.

The chain recombines TRBV2 with TRBJ2-1, with D uncertain. Germline V gene data show CDR1 as SNHLY and CDR2 as FYNNEI. The V end lost 6 bases, the J end lost 0 bases, and 12 bases lay between the germline ends. The CDR3 spans 15 residues. CDR3: CASRATDSSYNEQFF. The CDR3 region has the DNA TGTGCCAGCAGGGCCACGGATAGCTCCTACAATGAGCAGTTCTTC.

This clonotype has a count of ten or more. The chain recombines TRBV12-3 or TRBV12-4 with TRBJ2-3; D gene ambiguous. This CDR3 has 14 amino acids. V shed 6 bases and J shed 8 bases, with 18 bases lying between them. In DNA form, the CDR3 reads TGTGCCAGCAGCCCCCTCCTTGGGTCGGGTACGCAGTATTTT. Encoded protein: CASSPLLGSGTQYF.